A selection of T cell receptor beta chains follows, all from one sample in a study of human T cells and chemical hapten exposure. TCRdb reprocessed the RACE reads via MiXCR and lists one record per CDR3 protein. Among roughly 49,000 distinct CDR3 sequences, about 4.5% were seen once, and the ten largest hold roughly 1.6%. The sequenced material came from whole blood. The receptors shown here come from a female donor in good health. Some clones in this sample may be carry-over from other donors' samples. Each CDR3 is given with its conserved first and last residue. Fields, in order: CDR3 length, J gene, V gene, CDR3 protein.

len: 16; j_gene: TRBJ2-2; v_gene: TRBV4-1; CDR3aa: CASSQVFPSNTGELFF
len: 14; j_gene: TRBJ1-4; v_gene: TRBV5-1; CDR3aa: CASSLSASGGKLFF
len: 20; j_gene: TRBJ2-5; v_gene: TRBV10-3; CDR3aa: CAISVDLGASGGPPQETQYF
len: 13; j_gene: TRBJ1-2; v_gene: TRBV15; CDR3aa: CATSREADYGYTF
len: 15; j_gene: TRBJ2-7; v_gene: TRBV28; CDR3aa: CASSPFRLAYYEQYF
len: 15; j_gene: TRBJ1-4; v_gene: TRBV7-9; CDR3aa: CASSLAAALGEKLFF
len: 14; j_gene: TRBJ2-3; v_gene: TRBV27; CDR3aa: CASSQSGRRGTQYF
len: 11; j_gene: TRBJ1-1; v_gene: TRBV29-1; CDR3aa: CSVEAGSKADF
len: 17; j_gene: TRBJ1-1; v_gene: TRBV7-3; CDR3aa: CASSLRSITGANSEAFF
len: 15; j_gene: TRBJ1-1; v_gene: TRBV6-5; CDR3aa: CASSYSERAFTEAFF
len: 13; j_gene: TRBJ2-5; v_gene: TRBV12-3/TRBV12-4; CDR3aa: CASSSSRGETQYF
len: 15; j_gene: TRBJ2-3; v_gene: TRBV5-5; CDR3aa: CASSGGRVYADTQYF
len: 11; j_gene: TRBJ2-3; v_gene: TRBV6-2/TRBV6-3; CDR3aa: CASSTGWFQYF
len: 15; j_gene: TRBJ2-7; v_gene: TRBV27; CDR3aa: CASSLRRRGLHEQYF
len: 13; j_gene: TRBJ2-1; v_gene: TRBV12-3/TRBV12-4; CDR3aa: CASSPDHHNEQFF
len: 11; j_gene: TRBJ2-7; v_gene: TRBV20-1; CDR3aa: CSAREAYEQYF
len: 15; j_gene: TRBJ2-7; v_gene: TRBV12-3/TRBV12-4; CDR3aa: CASSTGQGATYEQYF
len: 17; j_gene: TRBJ1-3; v_gene: TRBV7-9; CDR3aa: CASSRGSLSGTGNTIYF
len: 11; j_gene: TRBJ2-7; v_gene: TRBV5-1; CDR3aa: CASSGQGHSSF
len: 15; j_gene: TRBJ2-7; v_gene: TRBV7-2; CDR3aa: CASSPGLLLSKEQYF
len: 16; j_gene: TRBJ1-4; v_gene: TRBV9; CDR3aa: CASSEETGATNEKLFF
len: 13; j_gene: TRBJ2-7; v_gene: TRBV6-2/TRBV6-3; CDR3aa: CASSRGGAYEQYF
len: 16; j_gene: TRBJ1-3; v_gene: TRBV4-3; CDR3aa: CASSQDWDTSGNTIYF
len: 13; j_gene: TRBJ2-3; v_gene: TRBV19; CDR3aa: CAISSTGEATQYF
len: 12; j_gene: TRBJ1-2; v_gene: TRBV2; CDR3aa: CASRSALGGYTF
len: 15; j_gene: TRBJ1-5; v_gene: TRBV20-1; CDR3aa: CSARDLTGGFQPQHF
len: 14; j_gene: TRBJ1-6; v_gene: TRBV27; CDR3aa: CASSLGRSNSPLHF
len: 13; j_gene: TRBJ1-1; v_gene: TRBV19; CDR3aa: CASSIQRNTEAFF
len: 17; j_gene: TRBJ2-2; v_gene: TRBV3-1; CDR3aa: CASSQDRGQTNTGELFF
len: 18; j_gene: TRBJ2-6; v_gene: TRBV12-3/TRBV12-4; CDR3aa: CASIITGRGGLGANVLTF
len: 12; j_gene: TRBJ1-6; v_gene: TRBV6-5; CDR3aa: CASSSWGSPLHF
len: 16; j_gene: TRBJ1-1; v_gene: TRBV12-3/TRBV12-4; CDR3aa: CASSLKTGRGNTEAFF
len: 16; j_gene: TRBJ1-4; v_gene: TRBV30; CDR3aa: CAWSQNSPGWGVELFF
len: 19; j_gene: TRBJ2-1; v_gene: TRBV5-1; CDR3aa: CASSLAPTSVLGGINEQFF
len: 15; j_gene: TRBJ1-4; v_gene: TRBV18; CDR3aa: CASSPEPATNEKLFF
len: 16; j_gene: TRBJ2-1; v_gene: TRBV2; CDR3aa: CASSEGRQGSYNEQFF
len: 14; j_gene: TRBJ2-3; v_gene: TRBV20-1; CDR3aa: CSARLAGSADTQYF
len: 13; j_gene: TRBJ2-3; v_gene: TRBV18; CDR3aa: CASSPGGADTQYF
len: 10; j_gene: TRBJ2-1; v_gene: TRBV29-1; CDR3aa: CSVGTLEQFF
len: 14; j_gene: TRBJ1-2; v_gene: TRBV5-8; CDR3aa: CASSLTTGPYGYTF
len: 15; j_gene: TRBJ1-1; v_gene: TRBV6-2/TRBV6-3; CDR3aa: CASSYPRRGITEAFF
len: 14; j_gene: TRBJ2-3; v_gene: TRBV12-3/TRBV12-4; CDR3aa: CASSETGFTDTQYF
len: 16; j_gene: TRBJ1-2; v_gene: TRBV29-1; CDR3aa: CSVAPRGEGANYGYTF
len: 13; j_gene: TRBJ2-3; v_gene: TRBV12-3/TRBV12-4; CDR3aa: CASSGDRVDTQYF